What follows are 9 T cell receptor beta chains derived from one specimen sequenced in a study of shared clonotypes between healthy human individuals. Produced via immunoSEQ multiplex PCR; TCRdb's table is partial and in-frame only. This sample has over a million clones, with about 84% found just once. Sequencing input: memory CD4+ T cells from PBMCs. The subset here: CD45RA-negative fraction. The receptors were sampled from a man younger than 30 in good health. Some clones in this sample may be carry-over from other donors' samples.

The sample holds one count of this clone. V usage is TRBV2 and J usage is TRBJ2-5; no clear D gene. The ends were cut back, 1 base at V and 4 bases at J, with 7 bases in the middle. This CDR3 has 13 residues. In germline, CDR1 is SNHLY, CDR2 FYNNEI. For the CDR3, the DNA is TGTGCCAGCAGTGAAGGACTCGCAGAGACCCAGTACTTC. Protein product: CASSEGLAETQYF.

This chain connects TRBV7-6 to TRBJ2-1; no firm D call. This CDR3 has 14 amino acids. Germline V lookup: CDR1 SGHVS, CDR2 FNYEAQ. Trimming took off 0 bases at V and 5 bases at J, with 8 bases between the two ends. CDR3 residues: CASSLAPQNNEQFF. In DNA form, the CDR3 reads TGTGCCAGCAGCTTAGCTCCCCAAAACAATGAGCAGTTCTTC.

The genes are TRBV18 and TRBJ2-6, with D tentatively TRBD1 (5 bases). This CDR3 has 16 amino acids. The germline gives CDR1 KGHSH, CDR2 LQKENI. The ends were cut back, 3 bases at V and 1 base at J, with 10 bases in the middle. CDR3 amino acids: CASSPAGMSGANVLTF. The CDR3 coding sequence is TGTGCCAGCTCACCGGCAGGGATGTCTGGGGCCAACGTCCTGACTTTC.

The chain is built from TRBV5-1 and TRBJ2-7, with 7 bases matching TRBD2. Germline V gene sequence: CDR1 SGHRS, CDR2 YFSETQ. V lost 7 bases to trimming and J lost 3 bases; unmatched junction nucleotides: 13. CDR3 size: 15 residues. The CDR3 here is CASRSLAGAGYEQYF. The DNA of the CDR3 is TGCGCCAGCCGTTCCCTGGCGGGAGCAGGCTACGAGCAGTACTTC.

V gene TRBV28 combines with J gene TRBJ1-4; tentative D call: TRBD1 (5 bases). This CDR3 has 12 amino acids. In germline, CDR1 is MDHEN, CDR2 SYDVKM. The V end lost 10 bases, the J end lost 2 bases, and 8 bases lay between the germline ends. CDR3 residues: CATEGTNEKLFF. The CDR3 DNA follows: TGTGCCACGGAGGGGACTAATGAAAAACTGTTTTTT.

CDR3 residues: CASSLSQGSTGELFF. The CDR3 DNA reads TGTGCCAGCTCACTATCTCAGGGATCCACCGGGGAGCTGTTTTTT. The chain employs TRBV18 and TRBJ2-2; weak D call: TRBD1 (5 bases). Germline V CDR1 and CDR2: KGHSH, LQKENI. V was pared by 4 bases and J by 4 bases, with 13 bases between. The CDR3 is made up of 15 amino acids.

The V call is TRBV9, the J call TRBJ2-3; unclear D gene. In germline, CDR1 is SGDLS, CDR2 YYNGEE. There are 14 residues in the CDR3. The germline V and J ends were trimmed by 2 bases and 4 bases, with 11 bases remaining between them. The CDR3 region is CASSVVARADTQYF. CDR3 nucleotide sequence: TGTGCCAGCAGCGTGGTAGCTCGAGCAGATACGCAGTATTTT. The full variable domain, with the rest looked up from reference TRBV9 and TRBJ2-3, is DSGVTQTPKHLITATGQRVTLRCSPRSGDLSVYWYQQSLDQGLQFLIQYYNGEERAKGNILERFSAQQFPDLHSELNLSSLELGDSALYFCASSVVARADTQYFGPGTRLTVL.

The gene calls are TRBV28 and TRBJ1-4; D is unclear. The V end lost 5 bases, the J end lost 5 bases, and 6 bases lay between the germline ends. The CDR3 is 12 amino acids. Germline CDR1 and CDR2: MDHEN and SYDVKM. CDR3 residues: CASSRWNEKLFF. The CDR3 coding sequence is TGTGCCAGCAGTAGGTGGAATGAAAAACTGTTTTTT.

This rearrangement joins TRBV15 to TRBJ2-7; the match to TRBD1 covers 9 bases. V shed 3 bases and J 7 bases; nucleotides not matched to a gene: 10. CDR1 and CDR2 (germline): LNHNV, YYDKDF (reference sequence). The length of the CDR3 is 15 residues. As DNA, the CDR3 is TGTGCCACCAGCAGGGACAGGGGCAGGCTGGGGGAGCAGTACTTC. Protein product: CATSRDRGRLGEQYF.